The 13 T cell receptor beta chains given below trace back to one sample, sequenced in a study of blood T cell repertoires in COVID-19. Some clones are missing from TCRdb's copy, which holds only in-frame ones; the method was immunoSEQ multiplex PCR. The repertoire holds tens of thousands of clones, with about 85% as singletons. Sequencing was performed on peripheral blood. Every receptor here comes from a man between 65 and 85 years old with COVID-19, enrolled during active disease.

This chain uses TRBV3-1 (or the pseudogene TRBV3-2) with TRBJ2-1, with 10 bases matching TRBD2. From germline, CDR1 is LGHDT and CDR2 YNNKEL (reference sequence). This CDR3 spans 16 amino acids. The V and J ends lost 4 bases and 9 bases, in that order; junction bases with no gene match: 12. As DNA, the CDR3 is TGTGCCAGCAGCCCCCGCAGAGCGGGAGGGGGGGTTGAGCAGTTCTTC. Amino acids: CASSPRRAGGGVEQFF.

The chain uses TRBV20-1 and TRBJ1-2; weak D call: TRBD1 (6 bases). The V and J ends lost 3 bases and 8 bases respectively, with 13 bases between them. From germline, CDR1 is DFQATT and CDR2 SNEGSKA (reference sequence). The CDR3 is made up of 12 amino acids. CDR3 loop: CSASSGGAGYTF. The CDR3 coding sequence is TGCAGTGCTAGTTCGGGGGGCGCGGGCTACACCTTC.

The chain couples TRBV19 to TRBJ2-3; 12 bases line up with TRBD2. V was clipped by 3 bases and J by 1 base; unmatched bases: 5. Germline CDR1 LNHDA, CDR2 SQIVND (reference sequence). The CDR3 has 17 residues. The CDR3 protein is CASSIRTSGMGTDTQYF. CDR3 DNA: TGTGCCAGTAGTATCCGGACTAGCGGGATGGGCACAGATACGCAGTATTTT.

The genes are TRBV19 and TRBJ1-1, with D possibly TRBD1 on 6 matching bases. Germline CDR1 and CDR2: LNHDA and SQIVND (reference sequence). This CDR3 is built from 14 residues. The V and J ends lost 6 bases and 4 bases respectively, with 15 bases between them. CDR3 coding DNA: TGTGCCAGTAGCCAGAACAGGGAGACCACTGAAGCTTTCTTT. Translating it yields CASSQNRETTEAFF.

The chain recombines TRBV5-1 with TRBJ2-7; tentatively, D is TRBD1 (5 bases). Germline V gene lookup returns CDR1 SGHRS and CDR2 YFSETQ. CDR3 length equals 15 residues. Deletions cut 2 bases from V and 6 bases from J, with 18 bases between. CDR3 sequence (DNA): TGCGCCAGCAGCTTTACGGGCCAGGGCGGATCCGAGCAGTACTTC. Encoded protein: CASSFTGQGGSEQYF.

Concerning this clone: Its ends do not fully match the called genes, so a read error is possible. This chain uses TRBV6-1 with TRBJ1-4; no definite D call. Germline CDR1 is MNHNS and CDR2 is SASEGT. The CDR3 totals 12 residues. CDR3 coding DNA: TGTGCCAGCAGTGAAGGGTGGCGGTCAACTGTTTTT. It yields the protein CASSEGWRSTVF.

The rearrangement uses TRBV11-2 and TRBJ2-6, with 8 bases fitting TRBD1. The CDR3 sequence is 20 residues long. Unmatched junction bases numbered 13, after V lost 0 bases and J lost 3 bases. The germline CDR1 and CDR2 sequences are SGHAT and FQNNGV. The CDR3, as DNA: TGTGCCAGCAGCTTAGAGGCTCGAGGCAGGGGGCTAGGTGGGGCCAACGTCCTGACTTTC. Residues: CASSLEARGRGLGGANVLTF.

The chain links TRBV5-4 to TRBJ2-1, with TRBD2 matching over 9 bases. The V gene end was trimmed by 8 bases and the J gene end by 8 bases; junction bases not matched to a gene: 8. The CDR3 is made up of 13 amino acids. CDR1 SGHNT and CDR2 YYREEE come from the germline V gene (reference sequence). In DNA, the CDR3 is TGTGCCAGTAGCGGGAGCAACTCCCATGAGCAGTTCTTC. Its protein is CASSGSNSHEQFF.

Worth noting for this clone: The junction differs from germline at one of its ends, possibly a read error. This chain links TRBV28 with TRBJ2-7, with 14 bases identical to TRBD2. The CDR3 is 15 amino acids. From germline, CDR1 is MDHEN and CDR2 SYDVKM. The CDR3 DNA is TGTGCCAGCAGTTTCACCGGGACTAGCGGGAGAAGCTTACACTTC. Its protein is CASSFTGTSGRSLHF.

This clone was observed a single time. As DNA, the CDR3 is TGTGCCAGCAGCCAAGAGCCAGCGGGAGGTGAGAATGAGCAGTTCTTC. Translation gives CASSQEPAGGENEQFF. This chain uses TRBV3-1 (or the pseudogene TRBV3-2) with TRBJ2-1, with 9 bases matching TRBD2. The V gene end was trimmed by 0 bases and the J gene end by 7 bases; junction bases not matched to a gene: 7. Germline assignment: CDR1 LGHDT and CDR2 YNNKEL (reference sequence). The CDR3 is 16 amino acids.

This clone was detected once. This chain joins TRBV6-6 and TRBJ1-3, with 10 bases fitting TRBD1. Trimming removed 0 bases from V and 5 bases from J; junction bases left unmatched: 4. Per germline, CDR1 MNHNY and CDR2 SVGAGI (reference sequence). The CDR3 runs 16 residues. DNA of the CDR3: TGTGCCAGCAGTTACTCTCTGGGACAGGGGAGAAACACCATATATTTT. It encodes CASSYSLGQGRNTIYF.

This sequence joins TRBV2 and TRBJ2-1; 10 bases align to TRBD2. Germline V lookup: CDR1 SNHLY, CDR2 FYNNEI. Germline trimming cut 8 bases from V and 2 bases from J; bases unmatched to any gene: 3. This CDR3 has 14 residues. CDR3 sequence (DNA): TGTGCCAGCGCCGGGACTAGCGCCTACAATGAGCAGTTCTTC. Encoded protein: CASAGTSAYNEQFF.

The CDR3 loop is CASSLAGNEKLFF. CDR3 nucleotide sequence: TGCGCCAGCAGCTTGGCCGGTAATGAAAAACTGTTTTTT. This chain connects TRBV5-1 to TRBJ1-4; D not certain. The CDR3 extends over 13 amino acids. The V end was cut by 0 bases, the J end by 4 bases, with 4 bases between. Germline loops: CDR1 SGHRS, CDR2 YFSETQ.